Listed below are T cell receptor beta chains from one sample, sequenced in a study of chemoradiotherapy in HPV16-positive cancers. Profiling relied on immunoSEQ multiplex PCR, and the TCRdb table lists in-frame clones only, not all of them. The data show about 12,000 clones, more than 75% seen once. The sequenced sample was blood, obtained from a patient who underwent chemoradiotherapy. The receptors were gathered from a human donor with HPV-associated anogenital cancer. Each CDR3 is given with its conserved first and last residue. D genes are given only for firm matches. Only part of the rows carry a size: once, few, many, or a class if the clone is expanded.

v_gene: TRBV5-6
j_gene: TRBJ1-1
d_gene: NA
len: 15
abundance: NA
CDR3nt: TGTGCCAGCAGCTTGGAGCCTGGGAGCAGCACTGAAGCTTTCTTT
CDR3aa: CASSLEPGSSTEAFF

v_gene: TRBV30
j_gene: TRBJ1-6
d_gene: TRBD1
len: 17
abundance: once
CDR3nt: TGTGCCTGGAGCCCCCGACAGGGAGAACCCCCTGGGTCACCCCTCCACTTT
CDR3aa: CAWSPRQGEPPGSPLHF

v_gene: TRBV21-1
j_gene: TRBJ1-2
d_gene: NA
len: 9
abundance: NA
CDR3nt: TGTGCCAGCACCGAGGGGCACACCTTC
CDR3aa: CASTEGHTF

v_gene: TRBV28
j_gene: TRBJ1-5
d_gene: TRBD1
len: 17
abundance: NA
CDR3nt: TGTGCCAGCAGCTCGATCACAGGGGGCGCGAGCAATCAGCCCCAGCATTTT
CDR3aa: CASSSITGGASNQPQHF

v_gene: TRBV15
j_gene: TRBJ2-5
d_gene: NA
len: 15
abundance: once
CDR3nt: TGTGCCACCAGCAGAGATCTGACAACCCAAGAGACCCAGTACTTC
CDR3aa: CATSRDLTTQETQYF

v_gene: TRBV5-8
j_gene: TRBJ1-3
d_gene: NA
len: 14
abundance: NA
CDR3nt: TGTGCCAGCAGCTTGAAGGGAGCTGGAAACACCATATATTTT
CDR3aa: CASSLKGAGNTIYF

v_gene: TRBV10-1
j_gene: TRBJ2-1
d_gene: NA
len: 17
abundance: NA
CDR3nt: TGCGCCAGCAGTGACCCACCGGGGCGGGGCGCTTACAATGAGCAGTTCTTC
CDR3aa: CASSDPPGRGAYNEQFF

v_gene: TRBV30
j_gene: TRBJ1-2
d_gene: NA
len: 13
abundance: NA
CDR3nt: TGTGCCTGGGACGGACAGTCAAAAAATGGCTACACCTTC
CDR3aa: CAWDGQSKNGYTF

v_gene: TRBV25-1
j_gene: TRBJ2-1
d_gene: NA
len: 11
abundance: large
CDR3nt: TGTGCCAGCAGTGGGCCGGATGAGCAGTTCTTC
CDR3aa: CASSGPDEQFF

v_gene: TRBV2
j_gene: TRBJ2-5
d_gene: NA
len: 14
abundance: NA
CDR3nt: TGTGCCAGCAGTGCCGGGCTAGCGACAGAGACCCAGTACTTC
CDR3aa: CASSAGLATETQYF

v_gene: TRBV5-3
j_gene: TRBJ1-6
d_gene: NA
len: 16
abundance: once
CDR3nt: TGTGCCAGAAGCTTGAGAGTTCGAGAATATAATTCACCCCTCCACTTT
CDR3aa: CARSLRVREYNSPLHF

v_gene: TRBV6-1
j_gene: TRBJ1-2
d_gene: TRBD1
len: 13
abundance: NA
CDR3nt: TGTGCCAGCAGTGAAAACAGGGGTATAGGCTACACCTTC
CDR3aa: CASSENRGIGYTF

v_gene: TRBV19
j_gene: TRBJ1-5
d_gene: NA
len: 15
abundance: NA
CDR3nt: TGTGCCAGTAGTATACAGACAGGTAGCAATCAGCCCCAGCATTTT
CDR3aa: CASSIQTGSNQPQHF

v_gene: TRBV28
j_gene: TRBJ1-5
d_gene: NA
len: 9
abundance: NA
CDR3nt: TGTGCCAGTGGGTCGTCCCAGCATTTT
CDR3aa: CASGSSQHF

v_gene: TRBV2
j_gene: TRBJ1-1
d_gene: NA
len: 14
abundance: NA
CDR3nt: TGTGCCAGCAGTGAAGCGCCAGGGGCCCTTGAAGCTTTCTTT
CDR3aa: CASSEAPGALEAFF

v_gene: TRBV21-1
j_gene: TRBJ1-5
d_gene: NA
len: 14
abundance: NA
CDR3nt: TGTGCCAGCAGCAAAGCCATCCTCAATCAGCCCCAGCATTTT
CDR3aa: CASSKAILNQPQHF

v_gene: TRBV9
j_gene: TRBJ1-4
d_gene: NA
len: 15
abundance: NA
CDR3nt: TGTGCCAGCAGCGCGTTGTGGGGGACTAATGAAAAACTGTTTTTT
CDR3aa: CASSALWGTNEKLFF

v_gene: TRBV7-9
j_gene: TRBJ2-1
d_gene: NA
len: 12
abundance: NA
CDR3nt: TGTGCCAGCAGCTTACATAAAAATGAGCAGTTCTTC
CDR3aa: CASSLHKNEQFF

v_gene: TRBV2
j_gene: TRBJ2-2
d_gene: NA
len: 13
abundance: few
CDR3nt: TGTGCCAGCAGGACAGTAGGGGCCGGGGAGCTGTTTTTT
CDR3aa: CASRTVGAGELFF

v_gene: TRBV6-1
j_gene: TRBJ2-2
d_gene: TRBD1
len: 18
abundance: NA
CDR3nt: TGTGCCAGCAGTGAAGAGGCAGGGGGCGTGACGAACACCGGGGAGCTGTTTTTT
CDR3aa: CASSEEAGGVTNTGELFF

v_gene: TRBV5-1
j_gene: TRBJ2-1
d_gene: NA
len: 16
abundance: NA
CDR3nt: TGCGCCAGCAGCTTGGGGGGAGGACCTGGGGGCCATGAGCAGTTCTTC
CDR3aa: CASSLGGGPGGHEQFF

v_gene: TRBV7-9
j_gene: TRBJ2-6
d_gene: NA
len: 16
abundance: few
CDR3nt: TGTGCCAGCAGCTTTTCCGCCCCTCTGGGGGCCAACGTCCTGACTTTC
CDR3aa: CASSFSAPLGANVLTF

v_gene: TRBV15
j_gene: TRBJ2-2
d_gene: NA
len: 13
abundance: NA
CDR3nt: TGTGCCACCAGCAAGGCGAACACCGGGGAGCTGTTTTTT
CDR3aa: CATSKANTGELFF

v_gene: TRBV7-3
j_gene: TRBJ2-3
d_gene: TRBD2
len: 17
abundance: NA
CDR3nt: TGTGCCAGCAGCCGCAGGCCGGCCGGGACTATCACAGATACGCAGTATTTT
CDR3aa: CASSRRPAGTITDTQYF

v_gene: TRBV4-1
j_gene: TRBJ2-3
d_gene: TRBD2
len: 15
abundance: NA
CDR3nt: TGCGCCAGCAGCCAAGACGGGCGGGGGGTGGATACGCAGTATTTT
CDR3aa: CASSQDGRGVDTQYF

v_gene: TRBV19
j_gene: TRBJ1-1
d_gene: TRBD1
len: 14
abundance: NA
CDR3nt: TGTGCCAGCGGCCGGGGACAGGGGAACACTGAAGCTTTCTTT
CDR3aa: CASGRGQGNTEAFF

v_gene: TRBV19
j_gene: TRBJ1-2
d_gene: NA
len: 14
abundance: NA
CDR3nt: TGTGCCAGTAGTATAGGGGGCAAGAATGCTGGCTACACCTTC
CDR3aa: CASSIGGKNAGYTF

v_gene: TRBV4-2
j_gene: TRBJ1-1
d_gene: NA
len: 13
abundance: NA
CDR3nt: TGTGCCAGCAGCCAAGACAGGGACACTGAAGCTTTCTTT
CDR3aa: CASSQDRDTEAFF

v_gene: TRBV11-3
j_gene: TRBJ2-3
d_gene: NA
len: 13
abundance: NA
CDR3nt: TGTGCCAGCAGTCCTCGGTTAGCGGATACGCAGTATTTT
CDR3aa: CASSPRLADTQYF

v_gene: TRBV19
j_gene: TRBJ1-6
d_gene: NA
len: 14
abundance: once
CDR3nt: TGTGCCAGTAACCCCGGGCAGGAGAGGTCACCCCTCCACTTT
CDR3aa: CASNPGQERSPLHF

v_gene: TRBV5-1
j_gene: TRBJ2-3
d_gene: NA
len: 15
abundance: NA
CDR3nt: TGCGCCAGCAGCTCCGCGGGACAGCACACAGATACGCAGTATTTT
CDR3aa: CASSSAGQHTDTQYF

v_gene: TRBV5-1
j_gene: TRBJ2-1
d_gene: TRBD1
len: 14
abundance: NA
CDR3nt: TGCGCCAGCAGCTTGGGACAGGGTGGGTTGGAGCAGTTCTTC
CDR3aa: CASSLGQGGLEQFF

v_gene: TRBV7-8
j_gene: TRBJ1-1
d_gene: NA
len: 14
abundance: NA
CDR3nt: TGTGCCAGCAGCTTAGCCGGGGCGTCGGCTGAAGCTTTCTTT
CDR3aa: CASSLAGASAEAFF

v_gene: TRBV5-1
j_gene: TRBJ2-1
d_gene: NA
len: 15
abundance: NA
CDR3nt: TGCGCCAGCTCTGAACCCGATTTTCACCGCAATGAGCAGTTCTTC
CDR3aa: CASSEPDFHRNEQFF

v_gene: TRBV5-4
j_gene: TRBJ2-5
d_gene: TRBD1
len: 15
abundance: NA
CDR3nt: TGTGCCAGCAGTACATCACAGGGGGCTCGGGAGACCCAGTACTTC
CDR3aa: CASSTSQGARETQYF

v_gene: TRBV15
j_gene: TRBJ2-3
d_gene: NA
len: 13
abundance: NA
CDR3nt: TGTGCCACCAGCAGAGACCTAGCGGATACGCAGTATTTT
CDR3aa: CATSRDLADTQYF

v_gene: TRBV5-5
j_gene: TRBJ1-4
d_gene: NA
len: 15
abundance: NA
CDR3nt: TGTGCCAGCAGCTTGTGGGGGGGGTTCAATGAAAAACTGTTTTTT
CDR3aa: CASSLWGGFNEKLFF